The 8 T cell receptor beta chains given below trace back to one sample, sequenced in a study of T cell repertoires and HLA-DP antigens. Profiling relied on immunoSEQ multiplex PCR, and the TCRdb table lists in-frame clones only, not all of them. The sample comprises some 110,000 clones, about 92% of which are singletons, and 0.25% to 0.3% rests with the top ten. Antigens of these TCRs are unknown. Sequencing input: CD4+ T cells from PBMCs. The receptors shown here come from a woman between 18 and 30 years old in good health and CMV-seronegative.

The rearrangement uses TRBV11-2 and TRBJ2-1; maybe TRBD1 (6 bases). Trimming pared 5 bases from V and 4 bases from J, leaving 9 bases between. This CDR3 has 13 residues. Germline CDR1 SGHAT, CDR2 FQNNGV. The chain's CDR3 is CASSQDSYNEQFF. CDR3 bases: TGTGCCAGCAGCCAGGACAGTTACAATGAGCAGTTCTTC.

V and J are TRBV6-5 and TRBJ1-1, with D possibly matching TRBD1 (5 bases). Germline V CDR1 and CDR2: MNHEY, SVGAGI. V lost 7 bases, J lost 6 bases, and 21 bases lay in between. The CDR3 extends over 15 amino acids. CDR3 DNA sequence: TGTGCCAGCATAAGACGATGGGACGTGAAGTCTGAAGCTTTCTTT. Translation: CASIRRWDVKSEAFF.

With regard to this clone: The sample contains more than one DNA sequence encoding this CDR3. The CDR3 spells CASSLTRAAEAFF. DNA of the CDR3: TGTGCCAGCAGCCTGACCCGGGCCGCTGAAGCTTTCTTT. The chain has TRBV5-4 and TRBJ1-1; D call uncertain. V was trimmed by 4 bases and J by 6 bases, leaving 13 bases between them. The CDR3 contains 13 residues. Germline CDR1 reads SGHNT; CDR2 reads YYREEE (reference sequence).

V is TRBV5-5 and J is TRBJ1-1; tentatively, D is TRBD1 (5 bases). Trimming pared 7 bases from V and 2 bases from J, leaving 15 bases between. Per germline, CDR1 SGHKS and CDR2 YYEKEE (reference sequence). This CDR3 contains 14 residues. The CDR3 DNA reads TGTGCCAGCGGGAATCGGGGCGGAAACACTGAAGCTTTCTTT. Residues: CASGNRGGNTEAFF.

The CDR3 reads CAISESPGLAGVRSYNEQFF. CDR3 nucleotides: TGTGCCATCAGTGAGAGCCCGGGACTAGCGGGAGTGCGCTCCTACAATGAGCAGTTCTTC. This chain joins TRBV10-3 and TRBJ2-1, with 14 bases matching TRBD2. This CDR3 spans 20 amino acids. Germline lookup yields CDR1 ENHRY and CDR2 SYGVKD. V trimming: 2 bases; J trimming: 0 bases; junction bases outside the gene matches: 9.

The chain joins TRBV2 to TRBJ2-1, with D uncertain. The CDR3 contains 12 residues. The germline V gene encodes CDR1 SNHLY and CDR2 FYNNEI. V was trimmed by 4 bases and J by 10 bases, leaving 11 bases between them. CDR3 sequence reads: CASSGIVHEQFF. The CDR3 DNA is TGTGCCAGCAGTGGTATAGTCCACGAGCAGTTCTTC.

The chain carries TRBV12-5 and TRBJ2-6; 8 bases align to TRBD1. CDR1 is LGHNT and CDR2 is FRNRAP in the germline V gene. J lost 4 bases, V lost 2 bases, and 4 bases had no gene match. The CDR3 contains 16 residues. CDR3 region: CASGLPQGVGANVLTF. The CDR3 DNA sequence: TGTGCTAGTGGTTTGCCACAGGGGGTCGGGGCCAACGTCCTGACTTTC. Based on the CDR3 plus reference TRBV12-5 and TRBJ2-6, the full variable domain is DARVTQTPRHKVTEMGQEVTMRCQPILGHNTVFWYRQTMMQGLELLAYFRNRAPLDDSGMPKDRFSAEMPDATLATLKIQPSEPRDSAVYFCASGLPQGVGANVLTFGAGSRLTVL.

The chain recombines TRBV7-2 with TRBJ2-1; the match to TRBD1 covers 9 bases. The germline CDR1 and CDR2 sequences are SGHTA and FQGNSA. V shed 5 bases, J shed 4 bases, and the junction held 6 bases outside the gene matches. The CDR3 is 15 amino acids. CDR3 sequence: CASSGTGGSYNEQFF. CDR3 nucleotides: TGTGCCAGCAGCGGAACAGGGGGCTCGTACAATGAGCAGTTCTTC.